This T cell receptor (beta chain) stems from a study of blood T cell repertoires in COVID-19 (dated by TCRdb to the early 2020s). For the wider study: Samples covering the acute and convalescent phases of COVID-19 were provided by collaborators in the United States, Italy and Spain. The prospective study material was composed of cDNA or gDNA derived from T cells, B-cell-depleted T cells, or PBMCs. The dataset comprised deeply sampled blood TCRbeta repertoires from subjects exposed to, actively infected with, or recovered from COVID-19. The repertoires were released in a freely available public database intended as a resource for research on the immune response to SARS-CoV-2. Samples were obtained from the ongoing ImmuneRACE study (first 160 participants) and from 1,254 subjects provided by 6 global collaborators. Nearly every sample came with metadata listing a de-identified subject ID, COVID-19 status, age in years and sex. Where available, HLA class I and class II types were taken from metadata supplied by the sample provider and were not determined by assay-based typing.

About this clone itself: The antigen it recognizes is unknown. Per-base qualities were not stored, and no clone one base away is much larger.

Beyond this particular receptor, the publication reports: The amount of clinical and demographic metadata varied by source and participant and was provided uncurated.

The immunoSEQ Assay, a bias-controlled multiplex PCR, was used to amplify TCRbeta CDR3 regions from genomic DNA. Processing in the source paper ran as follows. Within the assay, amplification of reference gene primers was used to estimate how many nucleated cells each sample contained. To quantify the absolute abundance of each unique TCRbeta CDR3 rearrangement, sequence reads were collapsed and filtered. For each sample, productive Simpson clonality was calculated by taking the square root of Simpson's diversity index across productive rearrangements. TCRdb's version of the immuneACCESS table is confined to in-frame rearrangements and falls short of the full clone set. An unresolved V gene accounts for under half of the shortfall where checked; the remainder is of unknown origin. D and trimming come from the DNA, and the V and J calls and clone size come from that table. This sample is represented by around 100,000 clones; 84% of them were singletons. In total, the top ten clones hold less than 2% of the sample.

The CDR3 starts with the cysteine, ends with the phenylalanine, and has 11 residues. Kept here is only the CDR3 DNA, which spans 33 bases and is read in frame from base 1. V lost 5 bases and J lost 6 bases; the stretch between them is 7 bases long. Via the germline V gene (reference sequence), CDR1 is MNHEY and CDR2 SMNVEV. The collaborating institutions used their own protocols to collect whole blood in K2EDTA tubes. For TCRbeta analysis, collaborators shipped samples as frozen whole blood, isolated PBMCs, or DNA extracted from either of those sample types. The rearranged chain carries TRBV27 and TRBJ1-2; confidence is insufficient to name the D gene. The receptor's source is a man between 65 and 79 years old with active or convalescent COVID-19. Sequences were obtained from peripheral blood. The CDR3 region: CASSRGDGYTF. Read as DNA, the sequence is TGTGCCAGCAGTCGGGGTGATGGCTACACCTTC.